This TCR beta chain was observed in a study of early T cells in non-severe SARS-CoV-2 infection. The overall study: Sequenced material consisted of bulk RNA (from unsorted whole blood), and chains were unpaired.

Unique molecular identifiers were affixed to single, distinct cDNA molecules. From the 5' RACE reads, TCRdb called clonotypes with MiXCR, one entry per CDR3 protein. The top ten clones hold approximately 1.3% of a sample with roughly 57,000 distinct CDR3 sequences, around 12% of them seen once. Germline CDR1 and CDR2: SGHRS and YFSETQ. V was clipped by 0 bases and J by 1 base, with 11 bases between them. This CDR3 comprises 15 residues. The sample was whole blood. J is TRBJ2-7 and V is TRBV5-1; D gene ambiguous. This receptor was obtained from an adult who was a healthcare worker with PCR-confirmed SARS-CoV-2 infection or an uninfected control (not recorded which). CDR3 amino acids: CASSLGFGGSYEQYF. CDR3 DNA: TGCGCCAGCAGCTTGGGGTTCGGCGGATCCTACGAGCAGTACTTC.